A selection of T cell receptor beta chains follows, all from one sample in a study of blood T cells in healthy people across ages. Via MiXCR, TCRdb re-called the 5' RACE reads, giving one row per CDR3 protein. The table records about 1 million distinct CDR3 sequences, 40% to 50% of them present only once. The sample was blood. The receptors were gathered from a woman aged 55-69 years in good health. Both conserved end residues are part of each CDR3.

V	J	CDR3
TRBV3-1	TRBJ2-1	CASSPVGSSYNEQFF
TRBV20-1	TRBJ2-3	CSAIPDTQYF
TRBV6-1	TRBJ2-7	CASAPRDTASYEQYF
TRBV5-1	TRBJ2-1	CASSTRQGLYNEQFF
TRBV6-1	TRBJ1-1	CASSKRQGWTEAFF
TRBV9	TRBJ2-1	CASSSGQGRQETQFF
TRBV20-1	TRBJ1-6	CSARDVRGGNSPLHF
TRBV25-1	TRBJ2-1	CASRPGTGGENEQFF
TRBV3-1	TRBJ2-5	CASSQGEQGANQYF
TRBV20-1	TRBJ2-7	CSARRRDKSSYEQYF
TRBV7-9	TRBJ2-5	CASSPPDRGRQETQYF
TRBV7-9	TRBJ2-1	CASSTSGTGNNEQFF
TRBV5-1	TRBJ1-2	CASSLDSSADYGYTF
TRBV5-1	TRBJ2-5	CASSPAIGGQETQYF
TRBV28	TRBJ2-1	CASSSDRNEQFF
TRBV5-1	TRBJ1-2	CASSLEGGRGYGYTF
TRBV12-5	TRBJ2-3	CASALASPDTQYF
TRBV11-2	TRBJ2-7	CASSFGGWQYF
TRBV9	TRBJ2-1	CASSVVGEGNEQFF
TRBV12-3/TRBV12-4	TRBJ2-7	CASRTGGLEQYF
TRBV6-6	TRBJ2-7	CASSNGTPGLSEQYF
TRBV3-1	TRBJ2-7	CASSPVSSSSYEQYF
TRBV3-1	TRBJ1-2	CASSSRRGLFYGYTF
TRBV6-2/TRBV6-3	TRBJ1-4	CASIPGTARNEKLFF
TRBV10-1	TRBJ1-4	CASSAGLKEKLFF
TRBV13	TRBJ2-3	CASSLEGAGRADTQYF
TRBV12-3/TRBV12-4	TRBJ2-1	CASSLQGGNEQFF
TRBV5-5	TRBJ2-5	CASSLGLAEYERYF
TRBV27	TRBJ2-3	CASSLELAGHTQYF
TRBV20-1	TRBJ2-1	CSARDTGGSYNEQFF
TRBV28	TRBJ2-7	CASSPIRESSYEQYF
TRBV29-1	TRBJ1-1	CSVEGAGNTEAFF
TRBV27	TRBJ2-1	CASSPTRSGSDEQFF
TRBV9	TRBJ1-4	CASSPRVSTNEKLFF
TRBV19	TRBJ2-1	CATLSSYNEQFF
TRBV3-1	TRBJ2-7	CASSPRRFGRVYEQYF
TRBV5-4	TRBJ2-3	CASSHPRQGTTDTQYF
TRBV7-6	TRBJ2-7	CASSLQLNEQYF
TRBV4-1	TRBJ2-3	CASSRAGLDSTDTQYF
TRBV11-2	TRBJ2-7	CASSLGRGRGGSYEQYF
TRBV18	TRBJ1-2	CASSPPGLQGYAGYTF
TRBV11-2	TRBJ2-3	CASSLVGGGVGDTQYF
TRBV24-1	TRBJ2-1	CATSVPRASFNEQFF
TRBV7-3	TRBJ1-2	CASSPVGARDYGYTF